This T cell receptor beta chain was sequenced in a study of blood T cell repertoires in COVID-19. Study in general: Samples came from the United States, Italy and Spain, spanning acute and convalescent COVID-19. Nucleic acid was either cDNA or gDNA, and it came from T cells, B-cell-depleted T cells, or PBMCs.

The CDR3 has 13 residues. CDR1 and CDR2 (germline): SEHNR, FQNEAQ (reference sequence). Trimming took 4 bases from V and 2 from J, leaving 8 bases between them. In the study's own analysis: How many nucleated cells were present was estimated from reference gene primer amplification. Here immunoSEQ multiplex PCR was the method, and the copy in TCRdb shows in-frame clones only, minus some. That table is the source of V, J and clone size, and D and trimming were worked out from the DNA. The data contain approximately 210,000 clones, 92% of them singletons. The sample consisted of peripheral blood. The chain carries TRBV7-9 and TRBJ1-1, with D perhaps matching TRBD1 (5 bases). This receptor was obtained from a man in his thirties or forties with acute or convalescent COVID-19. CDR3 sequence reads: CASSYQGNTEAFF. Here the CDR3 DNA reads TGTGCCAGCAGCTACCAGGGAAACACTGAAGCTTTCTTT.